The following is a T cell receptor beta chain sequence with its context. These data are taken from a study of T cell responses to AZD1222 COVID-19 vaccine. The CDR3 consists of 14 residues. With 3 bases clipped from V and 5 bases from J, the junction kept 6 bases outside the gene matches. Germline CDR1 and CDR2: SGHAT and FQNNGV. The assay was immunoSEQ multiplex PCR, and TCRdb's table has in-frame clones only and misses some. The sample lists about 120,000 clones, about 90% occurring once. This receptor was taken from an adult in good health. The rearrangement links TRBV11-2 to TRBJ1-2, with 7 bases that match TRBD1. Sequencing was performed on peripheral blood, taken on day 0 of AZD1222 vaccination. CDR3 loop: CASSFRGYGYGYTF. CDR3 DNA: TGTGCCAGCAGCTTCAGGGGGTATGGGTATGGCTACACCTTC.